A single sample gave rise to the 10 T cell receptor beta chains below, sequenced in a study of chemoradiotherapy in HPV16-positive cancers. Method: immunoSEQ multiplex PCR; TCRdb's copy keeps in-frame clones and lacks some. The repertoire holds roughly 16,000 clones, with approximately 90% as singletons. The sample in question was blood, obtained from a patient who underwent chemoradiotherapy. These receptors came from a human donor with HPV-associated anogenital cancer.

The chain carries TRBV4-3 and TRBJ2-3; 9 bases match TRBD2. The V gene's germline CDR1 is LGHNA and CDR2 YSLEER. The junction had 17 bases not matched to a gene; V was cut back by 3 bases and J by 1 base. The CDR3 runs 20 residues. CDR3 sequence (DNA): TGCGCCAGCAGCCACGCCGGGACGGGATATCGGACTAGCGGCACAGATACGCAGTATTTT. It specifies CASSHAGTGYRTSGTDTQYF.

The V and J genes are TRBV21-1 and TRBJ1-1; TRBD1, the table's D call, lacks a check against the DNA. TRBV21-1 is flagged as a pseudogene. The CDR3 is 13 residues long. CDR3: CASSKDRGTEAFF. In DNA, the CDR3 is TGTGCCAGCAGCAAAGACAGGGGCACTGAAGCTTTCTTT.

The chain recombines TRBV11-2 with TRBJ2-7; 9 positions match TRBD1. The CDR3 consists of 14 residues. Trimming took 2 bases from V and 6 from J; bases not matched to a gene: 5. Germline V gives CDR1 SGHAT, CDR2 FQNNGV. The CDR3 nucleotides are TGTGCCAGCAGCTTACCGGGACAGGGATTCGAGCAGTACGTC. Protein: CASSLPGQGFEQYV.

The chain has TRBV5-8 and TRBJ1-3; no reliable D call. Germline V CDR1 and CDR2: SGHTS, YDEGEE. The CDR3 has 15 amino acids. Trimming pared 1 base from V and 0 bases from J, leaving 8 bases between. In DNA, the CDR3 is TGTGCCAGCAGCTTGCAGAAGATCTCTGGAAACACCATATATTTT. Translation gives CASSLQKISGNTIYF.

This clone was counted a single time. The chain carries TRBV30 and TRBJ2-7; 7 nucleotides match TRBD2. Losses at the gene ends were 3 bases for V and 7 bases for J; bases not matched to a gene: 15. This CDR3 region has 15 residues. Germline CDR1 is GTSNPN and CDR2 is SVGIG (reference sequence). In DNA form, the CDR3 reads TGTGCCTGGAGCCCTCGTTGGGGGAGGGCGGGAGAGCAGTACGTC. It is translated as CAWSPRWGRAGEQYV.

CDR3 region: CASSLESSYNEQFF. For the CDR3, the DNA is TGCGCCAGCAGCTTGGAGAGCTCCTACAATGAGCAGTTCTTC. V gene TRBV5-1 combines with J gene TRBJ2-1, with no clear D. The CDR3 covers 14 residues. The germline gives CDR1 SGHRS, CDR2 YFSETQ. The V end lost 0 bases, the J end lost 0 bases, and 4 bases lay between the germline ends.

This clone was counted only a few times. This sequence joins TRBV5-1 and TRBJ1-2; a possible D gene is TRBD1 (6 bases). Germline assignment: CDR1 SGHRS and CDR2 YFSETQ. Trimming stripped 4 bases from V and 0 bases from J, with 10 bases between. This CDR3 spans 14 amino acids. The CDR3 region is CASSTDRTNYGYTF. Here the CDR3 DNA reads TGCGCCAGCAGCACAGACAGGACTAACTATGGCTACACCTTC.

The chain carries TRBV30 and TRBJ1-1, with TRBD1 as a possible D gene (5 bases). CDR3 size: 13 residues. Germline lookup yields CDR1 GTSNPN and CDR2 SVGIG (reference sequence). V was shortened by 2 bases and J by 1 base, with 8 bases between the two germline ends. The CDR3 sequence is CAWSIQANTEAFF. In nucleotides, the CDR3 is TGTGCCTGGAGTATACAGGCGAACACTGAAGCTTTCTTT.

The rearrangement links TRBV11-2 to TRBJ1-2, with TRBD1 as a possible D gene (6 bases). Germline V CDR1 and CDR2: SGHAT, FQNNGV. CDR3 length equals 15 residues. Trimming left V 3 bases short and J 4 bases short, with 15 bases between. The CDR3 protein is CASSFERTAGYGYTF. The CDR3 DNA is TGTGCCAGCAGCTTTGAAAGGACAGCTGGCTATGGCTACACCTTC. The whole variable domain, filled in from reference TRBV11-2 and TRBJ1-2, reads EAGVAQSPRYKIIEKRQSVAFWCNPISGHATLYWYQQILGQGPKLLIQFQNNGVVDDSQLPKDRFSAERLKGVDSTLKIQPAKLEDSAVYLCASSFERTAGYGYTFGSGTRLTVV.

This chain joins TRBV7-9 and TRBJ1-2, with unresolved D. Per the germline V gene, CDR1 is SEHNR and CDR2 is FQNEAQ (reference sequence). Trimming shortened V by 5 bases and J by 5 bases, and 21 bases separated the two germline ends. The length of the CDR3 is 16 residues. CDR3 protein: CASSLPEGPPPYGYTF. The DNA for the CDR3 is TGTGCCAGCAGCCTTCCCGAGGGCCCGCCGCCATATGGCTACACCTTC.